Listed below are T cell receptor beta chains from one sample, sequenced in a study of T cell responses to AZD1222 COVID-19 vaccine. TCRdb keeps only in-frame clones here, not all; method: immunoSEQ multiplex PCR. Of approximately 69,000 clones in the sample, around four fifths were seen once. Sample: peripheral blood, taken 28 days after the second AZD1222 dose. The receptors come from an adult who received the AZD1222 COVID-19 vaccine. Both conserved end residues are part of each CDR3. The D gene is left open where the match is weak. Clone size is given for some rows only: seen once, a few or many times, or a class if the clone is expanded.

CDR3nt: TGTGCCAGCGGGACTACCCAAGAGACCCAGTACTTC
CDR3aa: CASGTTQETQYF
v_gene: TRBV12-3/TRBV12-4
d_gene: TRBD2
j_gene: TRBJ2-5
abundance: once

CDR3nt: TGCGCCAGCAGCTTGGCCATAGCGGGAGGGATCAATGAGCAGTTCTTC
CDR3aa: CASSLAIAGGINEQFF
v_gene: TRBV5-1
d_gene: TRBD2
j_gene: TRBJ2-1
abundance: .

CDR3nt: TGTGCCTGGAGTGTAGGCCCTGGAGGCTACACCTTC
CDR3aa: CAWSVGPGGYTF
v_gene: TRBV30
d_gene: .
j_gene: TRBJ1-2
abundance: .

CDR3nt: TGTGCCACCAGCAGATCCCTCGGGACAGTTACAGATACGCAGTATTTT
CDR3aa: CATSRSLGTVTDTQYF
v_gene: TRBV15
d_gene: TRBD1
j_gene: TRBJ2-3
abundance: .

CDR3nt: TGTGCTAGCAGCCGGCAGCGGGGGGCGAATGAGCAGTTCTTC
CDR3aa: CASSRQRGANEQFF
v_gene: TRBV7-7
d_gene: TRBD2
j_gene: TRBJ2-1
abundance: .

CDR3nt: TGTGCCAGCAGCGTAGTTAGGGGGGGGACCTACAATGAGCAGTTCTTC
CDR3aa: CASSVVRGGTYNEQFF
v_gene: TRBV9
d_gene: .
j_gene: TRBJ2-1
abundance: .

CDR3nt: TGCGCCAGCAATTTGGGGGAGACTAACTATGGCTACACCTTC
CDR3aa: CASNLGETNYGYTF
v_gene: TRBV4-1
d_gene: .
j_gene: TRBJ1-2
abundance: .

CDR3nt: TGTGCCAGCAGTTTAAGGGAGAACACTGAAGCTTTCTTT
CDR3aa: CASSLRENTEAFF
v_gene: TRBV27
d_gene: .
j_gene: TRBJ1-1
abundance: .

CDR3nt: TGTGCCAGCTCACCAAAAACAGGGGGGATCAATCAGCCCCAGCATTTT
CDR3aa: CASSPKTGGINQPQHF
v_gene: TRBV18
d_gene: TRBD1
j_gene: TRBJ1-5
abundance: .

CDR3nt: TGTGCCAGCAGTGAAACAATAGGGGCAAACTATGGCTACACCTTC
CDR3aa: CASSETIGANYGYTF
v_gene: TRBV2
d_gene: .
j_gene: TRBJ1-2
abundance: .

CDR3nt: TGCACCAGCAGCCTGCCGGGACAGGGCGACACCGGGGAGCTGTTTTTT
CDR3aa: CTSSLPGQGDTGELFF
v_gene: TRBV1
d_gene: .
j_gene: TRBJ2-2
abundance: .

CDR3nt: TGTGCCAGTAGTGGCCAGGGAGAAGCTAACTATGGCTACACCTTC
CDR3aa: CASSGQGEANYGYTF
v_gene: TRBV19
d_gene: .
j_gene: TRBJ1-2
abundance: .

CDR3nt: TGTGCCAGCAGCTTACTCCCGGGACAGGGTTTCGAAAAACTGTTTTTT
CDR3aa: CASSLLPGQGFEKLFF
v_gene: TRBV5-6
d_gene: TRBD1
j_gene: TRBJ1-4
abundance: .

CDR3nt: TGCGCCAGCCGACCACTTGGCGGGATCACTGAAGCTTTCTTT
CDR3aa: CASRPLGGITEAFF
v_gene: TRBV5-1
d_gene: .
j_gene: TRBJ1-1
abundance: .

CDR3nt: TGCGCCAGCAGTGAGTTAGCGGGGTCCCATGGCTACACCTTC
CDR3aa: CASSELAGSHGYTF
v_gene: TRBV10-2
d_gene: .
j_gene: TRBJ1-2
abundance: .

CDR3nt: TGTGCCAGTAGTATGACCGGGACAGCGAACACTGAAGCTTTCTTT
CDR3aa: CASSMTGTANTEAFF
v_gene: TRBV19
d_gene: TRBD1
j_gene: TRBJ1-1
abundance: .

CDR3nt: TGTGCCAGCAGCCAAGTCAGAGACCACAGGGAGCTGTTTTTT
CDR3aa: CASSQVRDHRELFF
v_gene: TRBV3-1/TRBV3-2
d_gene: .
j_gene: TRBJ2-2
abundance: .

CDR3nt: TGTGCCAGCAGCCTAGGGCCCAATCAGCCCCAGCATTTT
CDR3aa: CASSLGPNQPQHF
v_gene: TRBV3-1/TRBV3-2
d_gene: .
j_gene: TRBJ1-5
abundance: many

CDR3nt: TGTGCCTGGAGTGTACTGAGGGATCGGGGCCACGAGCAGTACTTC
CDR3aa: CAWSVLRDRGHEQYF
v_gene: TRBV30
d_gene: .
j_gene: TRBJ2-7
abundance: .